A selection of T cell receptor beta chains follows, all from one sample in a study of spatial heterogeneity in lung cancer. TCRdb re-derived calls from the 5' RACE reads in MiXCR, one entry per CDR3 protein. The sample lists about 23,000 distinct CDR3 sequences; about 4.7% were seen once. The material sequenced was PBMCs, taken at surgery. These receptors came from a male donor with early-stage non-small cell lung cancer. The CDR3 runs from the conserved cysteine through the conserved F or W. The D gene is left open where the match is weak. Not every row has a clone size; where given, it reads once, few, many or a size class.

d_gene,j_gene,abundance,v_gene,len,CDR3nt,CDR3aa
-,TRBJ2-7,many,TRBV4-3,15,TGCGCCAGCAGCCAAGAGATTGGCCCCGGACTGGAGCAGTACTTC,CASSQEIGPGLEQYF
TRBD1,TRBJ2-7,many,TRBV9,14,TGTGCCAGCAGCGTAGCCGGACAGGGATACGAGCAGTACTTC,CASSVAGQGYEQYF
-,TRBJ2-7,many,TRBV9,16,TGTGCCAGCAGCGTATTTAGCCCCGCGGACCCCTACGAGCAGTACTTC,CASSVFSPADPYEQYF
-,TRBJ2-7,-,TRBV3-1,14,TGTGCCAGCAGCCAAGCACAGGTAAAGGGCGAGCAGTACTTC,CASSQAQVKGEQYF
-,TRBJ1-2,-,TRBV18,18,TGTGCCAGCTCACCACCACCAACCCGTTCTCCGCATGGAGGTGGCTACACCTTC,CASSPPPTRSPHGGGYTF
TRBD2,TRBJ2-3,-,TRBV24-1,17,TGTGCCACCAGTGATTTCCAGCGGGGGGGCCACACAGATACGCAGTATTTT,CATSDFQRGGHTDTQYF
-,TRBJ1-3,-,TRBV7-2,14,TGTGCCAGCAGCTTAACGAGTGCGGGAAACACCATATATTTT,CASSLTSAGNTIYF
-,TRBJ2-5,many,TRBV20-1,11,TGCAGTGCTAGAGATCGTGGCGCGCAGTACTTC,CSARDRGAQYF
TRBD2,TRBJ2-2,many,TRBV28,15,TGTGCCAGCATAGTAGCGGGGGGGCCCACCGGGGAGCTGTTTTTT,CASIVAGGPTGELFF
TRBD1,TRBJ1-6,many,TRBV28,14,TGTGCCAGCAGTTCACGACAGGGTTATTCACCCCTCCACTTT,CASSSRQGYSPLHF